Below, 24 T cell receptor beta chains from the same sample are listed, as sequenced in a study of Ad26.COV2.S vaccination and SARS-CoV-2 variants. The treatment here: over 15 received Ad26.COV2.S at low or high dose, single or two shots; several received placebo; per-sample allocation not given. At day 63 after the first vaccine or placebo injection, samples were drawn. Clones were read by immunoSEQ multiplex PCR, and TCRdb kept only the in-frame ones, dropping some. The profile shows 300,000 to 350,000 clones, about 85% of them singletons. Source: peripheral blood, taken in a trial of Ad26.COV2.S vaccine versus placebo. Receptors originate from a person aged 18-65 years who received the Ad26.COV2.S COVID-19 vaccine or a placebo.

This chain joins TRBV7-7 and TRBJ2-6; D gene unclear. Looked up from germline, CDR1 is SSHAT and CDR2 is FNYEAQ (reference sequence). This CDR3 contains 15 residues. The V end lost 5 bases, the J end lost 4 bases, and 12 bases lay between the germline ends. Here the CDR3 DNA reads TGTGCCAGCAGCCAAGGGTGGGGAGGGGCCAACGTCCTGACTTTC. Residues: CASSQGWGGANVLTF.

The CDR3 DNA reads as TGTGCCAGTAGTACGACAGGGGACTATGGCTACACCTTC. Translation gives CASSTTGDYGYTF. J is TRBJ1-2 and V is TRBV19; 8 bases align to TRBD1. CDR1 is LNHDA and CDR2 is SQIVND in the germline V gene (reference sequence). This CDR3 comprises 13 residues. The V segment lost 4 bases and the J segment 3 bases; nucleotides outside the gene matches: 1.

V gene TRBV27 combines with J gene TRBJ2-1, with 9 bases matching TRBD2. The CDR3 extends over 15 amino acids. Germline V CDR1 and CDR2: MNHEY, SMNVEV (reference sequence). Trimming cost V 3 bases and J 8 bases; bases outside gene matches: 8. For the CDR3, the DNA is TGTGCCAGCAGTTTTTTTCCTAGCGGGGCCCATGAGCAGTTCTTC. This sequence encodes CASSFFPSGAHEQFF.

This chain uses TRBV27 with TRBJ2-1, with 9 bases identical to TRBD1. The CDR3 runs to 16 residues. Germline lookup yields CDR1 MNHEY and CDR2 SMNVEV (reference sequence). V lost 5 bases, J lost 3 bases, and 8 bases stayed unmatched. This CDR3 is CASSTWTGDGYNEQFF. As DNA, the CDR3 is TGTGCCAGCAGTACCTGGACAGGGGACGGCTACAATGAGCAGTTCTTC.

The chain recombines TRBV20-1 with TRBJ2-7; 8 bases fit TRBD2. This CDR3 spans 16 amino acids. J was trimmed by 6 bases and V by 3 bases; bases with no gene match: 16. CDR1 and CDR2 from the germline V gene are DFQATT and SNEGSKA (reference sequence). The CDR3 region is CSASSGSGGRSGEQYF. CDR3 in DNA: TGCAGTGCTAGTTCAGGGTCGGGCGGGAGGTCGGGCGAGCAGTACTTC.

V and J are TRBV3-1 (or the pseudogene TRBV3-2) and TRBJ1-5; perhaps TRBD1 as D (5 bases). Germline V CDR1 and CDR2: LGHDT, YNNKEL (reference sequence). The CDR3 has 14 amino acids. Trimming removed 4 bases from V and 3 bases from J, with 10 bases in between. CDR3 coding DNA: TGTGCCAGCAGCCCTCGGGGGGTCAATCAGCCCCAGCATTTT. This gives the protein CASSPRGVNQPQHF.

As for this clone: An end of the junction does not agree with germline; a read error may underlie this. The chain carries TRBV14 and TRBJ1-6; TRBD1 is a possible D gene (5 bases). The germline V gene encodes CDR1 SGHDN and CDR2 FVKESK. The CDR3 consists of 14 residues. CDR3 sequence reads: CASSHGTYNSPLHF. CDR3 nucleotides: TGTGCCAGCAGCCACGGGACCTATAATTCGCCCCTCCACTTT.

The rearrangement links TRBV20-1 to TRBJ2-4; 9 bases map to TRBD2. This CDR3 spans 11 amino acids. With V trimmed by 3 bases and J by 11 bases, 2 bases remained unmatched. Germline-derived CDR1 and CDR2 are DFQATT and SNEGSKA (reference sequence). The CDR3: CSASQREVQYF. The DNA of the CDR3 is TGCAGTGCTAGCCAGCGGGAGGTTCAGTACTTC.

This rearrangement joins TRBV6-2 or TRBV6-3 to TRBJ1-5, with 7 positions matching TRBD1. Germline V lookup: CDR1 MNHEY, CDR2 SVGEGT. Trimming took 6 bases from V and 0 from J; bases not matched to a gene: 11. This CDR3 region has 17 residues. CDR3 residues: CASSLGQTLYSNQPQHF. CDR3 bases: TGTGCCAGCAGCCTGGGACAGACCCTTTATAGCAATCAGCCCCAGCATTTT.

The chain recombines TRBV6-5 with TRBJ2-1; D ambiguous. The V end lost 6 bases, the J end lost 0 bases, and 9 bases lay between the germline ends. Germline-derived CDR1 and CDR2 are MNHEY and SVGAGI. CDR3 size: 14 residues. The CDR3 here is CASRGASSYNEQFF. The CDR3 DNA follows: TGTGCCAGCAGGGGCGCGAGCTCCTACAATGAGCAGTTCTTC.

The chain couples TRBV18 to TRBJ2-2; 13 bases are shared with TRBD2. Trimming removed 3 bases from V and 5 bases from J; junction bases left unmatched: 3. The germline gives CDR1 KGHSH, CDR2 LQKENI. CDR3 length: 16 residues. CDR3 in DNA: TGTGCCAGCTCACCCGGACTAGCGGGAGTGACCGGGGAGCTGTTTTTT. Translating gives CASSPGLAGVTGELFF. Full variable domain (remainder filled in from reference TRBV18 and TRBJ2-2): NAGVMQNPRHLVRRRGQEARLRCSPMKGHSHVYWYRQLPEEGLKFMVYLQKENIIDESGMPKERFSAEFPKEGPSILRIQQVVRGDSAAYFCASSPGLAGVTGELFFGEGSRLTVL.

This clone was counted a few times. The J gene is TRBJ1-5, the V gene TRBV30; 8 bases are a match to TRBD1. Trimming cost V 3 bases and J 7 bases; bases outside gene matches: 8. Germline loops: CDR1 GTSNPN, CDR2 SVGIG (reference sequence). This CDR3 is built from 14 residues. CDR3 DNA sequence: TGTGCCTGGAGGGCGCAGGGGGCCGGGCAGCCCCAGCATTTT. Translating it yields CAWRAQGAGQPQHF. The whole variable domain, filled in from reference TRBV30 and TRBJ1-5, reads SQTIHQWPATLVQPVGSPLSLECTVEGTSNPNLYWYRQAAGRGLQLLFYSVGIGQISSEVPQNLSASRPQDRQFILSSKKLLLSDSGFYLCAWRAQGAGQPQHFGDGTRLSIL.

The CDR3 sequence is CASRKPGLRSYEQYF. The CDR3 DNA sequence: TGTGCCAGCAGAAAGCCGGGACTCCGCTCCTACGAGCAGTACTTC. The gene calls are TRBV28 and TRBJ2-7; D possibly corresponds to TRBD2 (6 bases). Looked up from germline, CDR1 is MDHEN and CDR2 is SYDVKM. This CDR3 spans 15 amino acids. The V end lost 6 bases, the J end lost 0 bases, and 15 bases lay between the germline ends.

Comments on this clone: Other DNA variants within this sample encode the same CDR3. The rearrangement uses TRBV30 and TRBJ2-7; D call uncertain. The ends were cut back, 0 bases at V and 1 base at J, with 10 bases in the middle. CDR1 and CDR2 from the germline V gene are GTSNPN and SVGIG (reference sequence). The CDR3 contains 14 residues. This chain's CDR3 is CAWSVPSGSYEQYF. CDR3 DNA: TGTGCCTGGAGTGTACCTAGTGGTTCCTACGAGCAGTACTTC.

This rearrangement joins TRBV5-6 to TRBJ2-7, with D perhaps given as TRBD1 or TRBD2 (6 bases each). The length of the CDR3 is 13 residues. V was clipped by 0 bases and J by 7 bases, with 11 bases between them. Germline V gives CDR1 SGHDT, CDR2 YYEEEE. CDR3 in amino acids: CASSLAGGPEQYF. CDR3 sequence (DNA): TGTGCCAGCAGCTTGGCCGGGGGCCCTGAGCAGTACTTC.

The CDR3 region has the DNA TGTGCCAGCAGCCAATCCCGACCCTTCCCGGGGGAGCAGTACTTC. It is translated as CASSQSRPFPGEQYF. The chain employs TRBV3-1 (or the pseudogene TRBV3-2) and TRBJ2-7; maybe TRBD2 (5 bases). Trimming shortened V by 2 bases and J by 7 bases, and 18 bases separated the two germline ends. The V gene's germline CDR1 is LGHDT and CDR2 YNNKEL (reference sequence). This CDR3 is built from 15 residues.

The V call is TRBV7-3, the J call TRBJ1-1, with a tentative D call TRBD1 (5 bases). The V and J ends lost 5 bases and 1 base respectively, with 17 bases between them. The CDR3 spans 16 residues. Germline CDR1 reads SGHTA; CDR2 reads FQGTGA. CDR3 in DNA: TGTGCCAGCAGCCCTGACGGGGGGAGTTCGAACACTGAAGCTTTCTTT. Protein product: CASSPDGGSSNTEAFF.

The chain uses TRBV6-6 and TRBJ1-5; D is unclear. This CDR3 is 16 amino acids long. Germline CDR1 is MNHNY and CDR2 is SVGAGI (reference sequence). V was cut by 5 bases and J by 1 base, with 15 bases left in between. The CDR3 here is CASSLGYPKSNQPQHF. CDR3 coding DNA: TGTGCCAGCAGTCTTGGATACCCTAAAAGCAATCAGCCCCAGCATTTT.

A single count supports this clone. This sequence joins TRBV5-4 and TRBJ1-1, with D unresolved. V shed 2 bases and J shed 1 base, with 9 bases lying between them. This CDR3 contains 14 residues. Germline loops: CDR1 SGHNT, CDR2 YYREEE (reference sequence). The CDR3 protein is CASSFWAGNTEAFF. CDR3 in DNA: TGTGCCAGCAGCTTCTGGGCCGGGAACACTGAAGCTTTCTTT.

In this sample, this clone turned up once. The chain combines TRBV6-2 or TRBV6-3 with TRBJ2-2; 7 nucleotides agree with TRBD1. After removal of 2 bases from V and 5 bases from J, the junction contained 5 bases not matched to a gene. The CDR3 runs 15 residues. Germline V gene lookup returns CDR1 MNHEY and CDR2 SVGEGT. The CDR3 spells CASSYGTDTTGELFF. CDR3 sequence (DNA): TGTGCCAGCAGTTACGGGACAGATACAACCGGGGAGCTGTTTTTT.

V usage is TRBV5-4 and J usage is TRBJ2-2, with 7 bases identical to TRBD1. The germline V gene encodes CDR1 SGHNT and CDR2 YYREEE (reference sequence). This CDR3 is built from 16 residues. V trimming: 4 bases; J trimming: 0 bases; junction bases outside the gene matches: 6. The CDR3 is CASSDRQGSNTGELFF. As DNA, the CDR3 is TGTGCCAGCAGCGACAGACAGGGTTCGAACACCGGGGAGCTGTTTTTT.

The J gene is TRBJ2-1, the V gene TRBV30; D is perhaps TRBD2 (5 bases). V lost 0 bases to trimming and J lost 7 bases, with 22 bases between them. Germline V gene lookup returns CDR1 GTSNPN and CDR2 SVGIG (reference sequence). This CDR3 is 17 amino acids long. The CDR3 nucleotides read TGTGCCTGGAGTGTTCGAGTTACGGGGAAGGTATTAAATGAGCAGTTCTTC. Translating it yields CAWSVRVTGKVLNEQFF. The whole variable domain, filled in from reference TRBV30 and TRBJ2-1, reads SQTIHQWPATLVQPVGSPLSLECTVEGTSNPNLYWYRQAAGRGLQLLFYSVGIGQISSEVPQNLSASRPQDRQFILSSKKLLLSDSGFYLCAWSVRVTGKVLNEQFFGPGTRLTVL.

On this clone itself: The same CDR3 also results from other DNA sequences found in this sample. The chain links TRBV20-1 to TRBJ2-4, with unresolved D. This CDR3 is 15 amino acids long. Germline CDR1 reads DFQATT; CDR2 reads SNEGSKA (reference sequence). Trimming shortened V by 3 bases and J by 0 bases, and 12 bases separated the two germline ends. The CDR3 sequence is CSASIGKLAKNIQYF. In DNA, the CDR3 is TGCAGTGCTAGTATCGGAAAATTAGCCAAAAACATTCAGTACTTC.

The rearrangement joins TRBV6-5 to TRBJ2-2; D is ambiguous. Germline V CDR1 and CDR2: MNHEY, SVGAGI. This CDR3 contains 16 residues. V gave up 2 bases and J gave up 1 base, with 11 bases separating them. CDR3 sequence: CASSYGHPGNTGELFF. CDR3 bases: TGTGCCAGCAGTTACGGGCATCCGGGGAACACCGGGGAGCTGTTTTTT.